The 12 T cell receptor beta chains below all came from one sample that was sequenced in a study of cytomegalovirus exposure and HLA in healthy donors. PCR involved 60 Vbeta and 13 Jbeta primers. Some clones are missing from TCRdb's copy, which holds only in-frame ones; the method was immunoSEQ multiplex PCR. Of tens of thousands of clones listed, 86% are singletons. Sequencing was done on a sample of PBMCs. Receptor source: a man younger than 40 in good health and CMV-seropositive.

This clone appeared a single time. The CDR3 sequence is CASSIWTGGRSNTGELFF. For the CDR3, the DNA is TGTGCCAGTAGTATCTGGACAGGAGGGCGGTCGAACACCGGGGAGCTGTTTTTT. The V gene is TRBV19, the J gene TRBJ2-2, with D possibly matching TRBD1 (7 bases). Trimming stripped 3 bases from V and 0 bases from J, with 17 bases between. The CDR3 is 18 amino acids. Germline CDR1 reads LNHDA; CDR2 reads SQIVND (reference sequence).

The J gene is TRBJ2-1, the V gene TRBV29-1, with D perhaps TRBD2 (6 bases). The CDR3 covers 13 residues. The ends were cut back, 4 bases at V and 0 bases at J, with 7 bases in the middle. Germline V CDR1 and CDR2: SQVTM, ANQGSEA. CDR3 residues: CSVGRASYNEQFF. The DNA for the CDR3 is TGCAGCGTTGGGAGGGCCTCCTACAATGAGCAGTTCTTC.

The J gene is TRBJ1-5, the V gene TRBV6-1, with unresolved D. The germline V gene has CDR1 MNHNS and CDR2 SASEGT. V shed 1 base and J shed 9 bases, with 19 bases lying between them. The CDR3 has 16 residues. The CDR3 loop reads CASSEVRTLSGRPQHF. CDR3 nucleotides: TGTGCCAGCAGTGAAGTAAGGACCCTTAGCGGTCGGCCCCAGCATTTT.

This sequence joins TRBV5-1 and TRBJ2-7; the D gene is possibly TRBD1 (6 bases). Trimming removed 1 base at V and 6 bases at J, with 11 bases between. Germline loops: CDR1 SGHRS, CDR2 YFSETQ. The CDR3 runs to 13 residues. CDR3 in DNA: TGCGCCAGCAGCTTGACAGGGCCCCGCGAGCAGTACTTC. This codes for CASSLTGPREQYF.

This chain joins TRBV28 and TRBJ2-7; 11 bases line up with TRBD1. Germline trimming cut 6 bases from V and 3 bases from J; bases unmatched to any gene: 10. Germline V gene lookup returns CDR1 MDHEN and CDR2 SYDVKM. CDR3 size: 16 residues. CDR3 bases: TGTGCCAGCAGCCGTACTTCGGGACAGGGGGACTACGAGCAGTACTTC. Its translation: CASSRTSGQGDYEQYF.

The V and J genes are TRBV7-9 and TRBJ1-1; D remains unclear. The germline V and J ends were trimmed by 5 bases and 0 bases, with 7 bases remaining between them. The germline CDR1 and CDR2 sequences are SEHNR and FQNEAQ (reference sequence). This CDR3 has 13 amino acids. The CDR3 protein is CASSPTLNTEAFF. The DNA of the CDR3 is TGTGCCAGCAGCCCGACATTGAACACTGAAGCTTTCTTT. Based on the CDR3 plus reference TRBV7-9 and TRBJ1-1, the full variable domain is DTGVSQNPRHKITKRGQNVTFRCDPISEHNRLYWYRQTLGQGPEFLTYFQNEAQLEKSRLLSDRFSAERPKGSFSTLEIQRTEQGDSAMYLCASSPTLNTEAFFGQGTRLTVV.

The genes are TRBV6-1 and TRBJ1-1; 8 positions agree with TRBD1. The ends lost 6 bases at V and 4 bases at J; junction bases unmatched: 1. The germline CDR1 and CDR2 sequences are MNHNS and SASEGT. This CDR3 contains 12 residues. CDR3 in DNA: TGTGCCAGCAGCGACAGGGGCACTGAAGCTTTCTTT. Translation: CASSDRGTEAFF.

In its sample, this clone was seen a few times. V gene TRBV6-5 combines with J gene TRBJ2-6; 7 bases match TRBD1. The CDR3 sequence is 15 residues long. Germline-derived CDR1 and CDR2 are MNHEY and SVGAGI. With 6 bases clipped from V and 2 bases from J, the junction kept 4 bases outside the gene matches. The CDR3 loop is CASSRDSPGANVLTF. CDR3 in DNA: TGTGCCAGCAGCCGGGACAGCCCTGGGGCCAACGTCCTGACTTTC.

CDR3 in amino acids: CAWTKDLTPRRGTGELFF. The CDR3 DNA is TGTGCCTGGACTAAAGACCTAACCCCCCGGCGAGGCACCGGGGAGCTGTTTTTT. The chain links TRBV30 to TRBJ2-2, with D hard to call. This CDR3 is 18 amino acids long. Germline CDR1 GTSNPN, CDR2 SVGIG (reference sequence). V was cut by 4 bases and J by 4 bases, with 25 bases left in between. The whole variable domain, remainder taken from reference TRBV30 and TRBJ2-2, is SQTIHQWPATLVQPVGSPLSLECTVEGTSNPNLYWYRQAAGRGLQLLFYSVGIGQISSEVPQNLSASRPQDRQFILSSKKLLLSDSGFYLCAWTKDLTPRRGTGELFFGEGSRLTVL.

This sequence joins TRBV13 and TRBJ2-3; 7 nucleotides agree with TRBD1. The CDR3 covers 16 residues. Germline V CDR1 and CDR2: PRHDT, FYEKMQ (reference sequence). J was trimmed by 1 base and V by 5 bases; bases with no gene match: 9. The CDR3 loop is CASSTKRQGGTDTQYF. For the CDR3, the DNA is TGTGCCAGCAGCACCAAGAGACAGGGAGGCACAGATACGCAGTATTTT.

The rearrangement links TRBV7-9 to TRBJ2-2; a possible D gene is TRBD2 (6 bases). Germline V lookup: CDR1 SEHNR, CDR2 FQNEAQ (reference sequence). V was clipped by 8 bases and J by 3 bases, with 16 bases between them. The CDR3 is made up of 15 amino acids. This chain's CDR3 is CASALGGRYTGELFF. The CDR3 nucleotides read TGTGCCAGCGCTCTGGGAGGTCGTTACACCGGGGAGCTGTTTTTT.

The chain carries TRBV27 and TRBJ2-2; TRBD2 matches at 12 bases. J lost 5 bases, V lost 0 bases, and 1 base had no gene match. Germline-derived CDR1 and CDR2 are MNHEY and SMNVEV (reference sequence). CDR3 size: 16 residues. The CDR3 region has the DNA TGTGCCAGCAGTTTATCGGGGACTAGCGGGACCGGGGAGCTGTTTTTT. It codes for CASSLSGTSGTGELFF.